This TCR beta chain was documented in a study of cytomegalovirus exposure and HLA in healthy donors. Study findings and constraints: Certain indistinguishable V segments, among them TRBV6-2 and TRBV6-3, were excluded. Donor immune exposure was known only as CMV serostatus. CMV antigen specificity was confirmed in vitro for a few CMV-associated chains.

Remarks on this clone: What it recognizes is unknown.

PCR used 60 Vbeta primers and 13 Jbeta primers. This table comes from immunoSEQ multiplex PCR, and its TCRdb copy is limited to in-frame clones, with some not included. Of 150,000 or so clones in the sample, roughly 88% are singletons; the top ten hold approximately 9.4%. The junction had 5 bases not matched to a gene; V was cut back by 5 bases and J by 3 bases. Germline lookup yields CDR1 SNHLY and CDR2 FYNNEI. This CDR3 spans 15 amino acids. Sequencing input: PBMCs. V usage is TRBV2 and J usage is TRBJ2-1, with 9 bases matching TRBD1. The receptor was isolated from a man aged 18 to 29 in good health and CMV-seropositive. DNA for the CDR3: TGTGCCAGCAGTTTGGACAGGGGTGGCTACAATGAGCAGTTCTTC. As protein: CASSLDRGGYNEQFF.